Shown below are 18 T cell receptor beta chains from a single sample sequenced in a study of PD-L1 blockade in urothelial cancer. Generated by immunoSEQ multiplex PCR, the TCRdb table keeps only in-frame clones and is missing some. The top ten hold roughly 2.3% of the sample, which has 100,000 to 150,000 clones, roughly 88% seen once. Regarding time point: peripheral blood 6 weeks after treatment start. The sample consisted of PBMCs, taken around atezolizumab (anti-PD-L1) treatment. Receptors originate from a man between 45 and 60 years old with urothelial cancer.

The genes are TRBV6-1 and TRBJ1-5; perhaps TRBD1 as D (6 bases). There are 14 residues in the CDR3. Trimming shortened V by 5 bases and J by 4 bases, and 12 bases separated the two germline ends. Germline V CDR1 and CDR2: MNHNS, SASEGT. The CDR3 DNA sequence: TGTGCCAGCAGTCTTGACAGGAAAAATCAGCCCCAGCATTTT. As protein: CASSLDRKNQPQHF.

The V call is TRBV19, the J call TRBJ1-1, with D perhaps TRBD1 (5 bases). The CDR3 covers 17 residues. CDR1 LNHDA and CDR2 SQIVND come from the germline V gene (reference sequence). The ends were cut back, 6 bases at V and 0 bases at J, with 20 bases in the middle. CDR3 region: CASRPIAGKSMNTEAFF. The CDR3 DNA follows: TGTGCCAGTAGGCCCATTGCAGGGAAATCTATGAACACTGAAGCTTTCTTT.

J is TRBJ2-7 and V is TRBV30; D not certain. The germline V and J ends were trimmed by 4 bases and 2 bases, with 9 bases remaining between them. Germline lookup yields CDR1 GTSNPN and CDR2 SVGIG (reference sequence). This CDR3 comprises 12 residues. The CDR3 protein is CAWNPGTYEQYF. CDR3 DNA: TGTGCCTGGAATCCAGGAACCTACGAGCAGTACTTC.

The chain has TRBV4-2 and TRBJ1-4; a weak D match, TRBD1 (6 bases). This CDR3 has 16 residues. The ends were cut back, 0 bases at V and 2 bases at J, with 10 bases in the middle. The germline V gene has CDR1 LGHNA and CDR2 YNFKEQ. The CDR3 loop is CASSQETDRTNEKLFF. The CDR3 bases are TGTGCCAGCAGCCAAGAAACTGACAGGACTAATGAAAAACTGTTTTTT.

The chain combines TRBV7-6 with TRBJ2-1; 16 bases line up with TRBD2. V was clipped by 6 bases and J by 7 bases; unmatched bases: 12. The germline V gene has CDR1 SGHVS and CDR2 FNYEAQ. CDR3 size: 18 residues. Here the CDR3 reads CASSQSPGTSGRVNEQFF. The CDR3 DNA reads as TGTGCCAGCAGTCAAAGTCCCGGGACTAGCGGGAGGGTGAATGAGCAGTTCTTC.

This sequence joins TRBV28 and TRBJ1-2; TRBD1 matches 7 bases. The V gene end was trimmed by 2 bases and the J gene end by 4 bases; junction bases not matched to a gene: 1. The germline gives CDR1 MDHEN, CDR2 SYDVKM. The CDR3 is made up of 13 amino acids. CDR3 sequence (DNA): TGTGCCAGCAGTTTAACAGGGGTCTATGGCTACACCTTC. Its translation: CASSLTGVYGYTF.

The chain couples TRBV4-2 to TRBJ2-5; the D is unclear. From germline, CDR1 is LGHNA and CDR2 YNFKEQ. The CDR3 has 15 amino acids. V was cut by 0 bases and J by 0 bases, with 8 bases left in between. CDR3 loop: CASSQDEADQETQYF. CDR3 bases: TGTGCCAGCAGCCAAGATGAGGCAGACCAAGAGACCCAGTACTTC.

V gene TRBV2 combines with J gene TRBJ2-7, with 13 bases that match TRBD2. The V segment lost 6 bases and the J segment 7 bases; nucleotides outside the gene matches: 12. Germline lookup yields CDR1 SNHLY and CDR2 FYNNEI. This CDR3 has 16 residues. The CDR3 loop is CASRGGTSGTRPEQYF. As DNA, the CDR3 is TGTGCCAGCAGAGGCGGGACTAGCGGGACGAGACCAGAGCAGTACTTC.

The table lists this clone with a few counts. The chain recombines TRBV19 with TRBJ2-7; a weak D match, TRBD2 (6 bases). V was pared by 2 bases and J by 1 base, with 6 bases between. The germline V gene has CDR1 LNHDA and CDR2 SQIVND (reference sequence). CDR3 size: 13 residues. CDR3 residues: CASSIRESYEQYF. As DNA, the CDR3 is TGTGCCAGTAGTATACGGGAGTCCTACGAGCAGTACTTC.

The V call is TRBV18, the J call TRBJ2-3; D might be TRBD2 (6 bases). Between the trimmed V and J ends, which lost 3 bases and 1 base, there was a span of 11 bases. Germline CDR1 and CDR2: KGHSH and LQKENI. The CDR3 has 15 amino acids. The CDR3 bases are TGTGCCAGCTCACCGGGAAGCGGGCGCACAGATACGCAGTATTTT. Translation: CASSPGSGRTDTQYF.

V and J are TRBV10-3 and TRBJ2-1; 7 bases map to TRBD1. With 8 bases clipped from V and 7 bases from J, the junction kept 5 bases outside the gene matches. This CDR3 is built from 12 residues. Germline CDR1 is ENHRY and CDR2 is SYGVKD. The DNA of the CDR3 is TGTGCCATCGGGGGACAGTCAAATGAGCAGTTCTTC. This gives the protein CAIGGQSNEQFF.

CDR3 nucleotide sequence: TGTGCCAGCAGCCAAGATCCGGAGCTAGCGGGAGGTAGACACTACAATGAGCAGTTCTTC. It codes for CASSQDPELAGGRHYNEQFF. J is TRBJ2-1 and V is TRBV14, with 11 bases aligning to TRBD2. The ends lost 0 bases at V and 3 bases at J; junction bases unmatched: 13. This CDR3 comprises 20 residues. Looked up from germline, CDR1 is SGHDN and CDR2 is FVKESK.

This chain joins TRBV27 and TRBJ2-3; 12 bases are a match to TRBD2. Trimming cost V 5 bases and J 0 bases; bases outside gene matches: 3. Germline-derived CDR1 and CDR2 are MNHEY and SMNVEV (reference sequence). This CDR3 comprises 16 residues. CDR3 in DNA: TGTGCCAGCAGTCCAGGGACTAGCGGGAGCACAGATACGCAGTATTTT. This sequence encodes CASSPGTSGSTDTQYF.

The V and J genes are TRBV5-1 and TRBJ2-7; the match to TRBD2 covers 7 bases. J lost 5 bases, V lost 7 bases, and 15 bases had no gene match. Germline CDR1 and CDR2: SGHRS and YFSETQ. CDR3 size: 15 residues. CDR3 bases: TGCGCCAGCGCCCCCTGGGCGGGAGTACGCGACGAGCAGTACTTC. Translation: CASAPWAGVRDEQYF.

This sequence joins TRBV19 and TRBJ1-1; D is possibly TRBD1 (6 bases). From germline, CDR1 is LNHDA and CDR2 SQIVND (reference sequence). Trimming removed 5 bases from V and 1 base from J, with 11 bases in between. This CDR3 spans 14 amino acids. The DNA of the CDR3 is TGTGCCAGTAGTGTCGGGGGGCGGAACACTGAAGCTTTCTTT. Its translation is CASSVGGRNTEAFF.

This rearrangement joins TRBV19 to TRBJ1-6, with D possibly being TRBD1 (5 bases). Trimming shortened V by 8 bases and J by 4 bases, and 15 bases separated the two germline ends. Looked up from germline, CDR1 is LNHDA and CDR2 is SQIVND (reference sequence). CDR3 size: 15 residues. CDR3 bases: TGTGCCAGTCGGTTGGACAAAAGATATAATTCACCCCTCCACTTT. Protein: CASRLDKRYNSPLHF.

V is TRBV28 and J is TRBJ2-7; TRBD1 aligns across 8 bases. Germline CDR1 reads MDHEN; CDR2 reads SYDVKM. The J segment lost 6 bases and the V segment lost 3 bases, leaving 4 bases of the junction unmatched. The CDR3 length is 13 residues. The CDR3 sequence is CASSFRGHGEQYF. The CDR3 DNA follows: TGTGCCAGCAGTTTCAGGGGGCATGGCGAGCAGTACTTC.

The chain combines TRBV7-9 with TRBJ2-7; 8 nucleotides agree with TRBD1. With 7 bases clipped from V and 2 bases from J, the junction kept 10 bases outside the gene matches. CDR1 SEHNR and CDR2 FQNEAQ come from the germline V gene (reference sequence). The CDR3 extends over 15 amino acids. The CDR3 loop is CASTWSGTGAYEQYF. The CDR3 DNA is TGTGCCAGCACCTGGTCAGGGACAGGAGCCTACGAGCAGTACTTC.